These T cell receptor beta chains were read from a single sample in a study of blood T cell repertoires in COVID-19. Repertoires were generated with immunoSEQ multiplex PCR, while TCRdb's copy carries only in-frame clones and drops some. The sample consists of around 25,000 clones, approximately 68% of them appearing once. The sequenced sample was peripheral blood. The receptor set was obtained from a woman of 80 years or more with acute or convalescent COVID-19. The CDR3 runs from the conserved cysteine through the conserved F or W. D genes are given only for firm matches. The size of a clone is reported for some rows only, either as once, few or many, or as a class for expanded clones.

CDR3 length: 14
V gene: TRBV9
clone size: -
D gene: -
J gene: TRBJ1-2
CDR3 protein: CASSGRSTGYGYTF
CDR3 DNA: TGTGCCAGCAGCGGCAGATCGACAGGCTATGGCTACACCTTC

CDR3 length: 18
V gene: TRBV7-3
clone size: -
D gene: TRBD2
J gene: TRBJ2-3
CDR3 protein: CASSLLNPASGGSDTQYF
CDR3 DNA: TGTGCCAGCAGCTTACTAAACCCCGCCAGCGGGGGGTCAGATACGCAGTATTTT

CDR3 length: 14
V gene: TRBV6-5
clone size: -
D gene: TRBD2
J gene: TRBJ2-5
CDR3 protein: CASSLAGGGETQYF
CDR3 DNA: TGTGCCAGCAGCCTAGCGGGAGGGGGGGAGACCCAGTACTTC

CDR3 length: 14
V gene: TRBV11-3
clone size: -
D gene: TRBD2
J gene: TRBJ2-1
CDR3 protein: CARRCGSPYNEQFF
CDR3 DNA: TGTGCCAGACGCTGCGGGAGCCCCTACAATGAGCAGTTCTTC

CDR3 length: 16
V gene: TRBV24-1
clone size: -
D gene: TRBD1
J gene: TRBJ1-6
CDR3 protein: CATSLRTGGYNSPLHF
CDR3 DNA: TGTGCCACCAGCCTCCGGACAGGGGGCTATAATTCACCCCTCCACTTT

CDR3 length: 13
V gene: TRBV7-9
clone size: -
D gene: TRBD1
J gene: TRBJ1-1
CDR3 protein: CASSLQGATEAFF
CDR3 DNA: TGTGCCAGCAGCTTACAGGGGGCTACTGAAGCTTTCTTT

CDR3 length: 14
V gene: TRBV6-5
clone size: -
D gene: -
J gene: TRBJ2-7
CDR3 protein: CASSFRQKDYEQYF
CDR3 DNA: TGTGCCAGCAGTTTTCGACAAAAAGACTACGAGCAGTACTTC

CDR3 length: 12
V gene: TRBV2
clone size: -
D gene: TRBD1
J gene: TRBJ1-1
CDR3 protein: CASSLGQGRTFF
CDR3 DNA: TGTGCCAGCAGTCTTGGACAGGGGAGAACTTTCTTT

CDR3 length: 13
V gene: TRBV19
clone size: few
D gene: -
J gene: TRBJ1-1
CDR3 protein: CASSPTPDTEAFF
CDR3 DNA: TGTGCCAGTAGTCCGACACCGGACACTGAAGCTTTCTTT

CDR3 length: 16
V gene: TRBV5-8
clone size: once
D gene: TRBD1
J gene: TRBJ2-7
CDR3 protein: CASTVSRGQGRYEQYF
CDR3 DNA: TGTGCCAGCACCGTCTCCCGAGGACAGGGGAGATACGAGCAGTACTTC

CDR3 length: 15
V gene: TRBV18
clone size: -
D gene: -
J gene: TRBJ2-5
CDR3 protein: CASSSNRGGGETQYF
CDR3 DNA: TGTGCCAGCTCATCTAACAGGGGAGGAGGAGAGACCCAGTACTTC

CDR3 length: 15
V gene: TRBV12-5
clone size: -
D gene: TRBD1
J gene: TRBJ2-1
CDR3 protein: CASGFGQGADNEQFF
CDR3 DNA: TGTGCTAGTGGTTTTGGACAGGGGGCGGACAATGAGCAGTTCTTC

CDR3 length: 16
V gene: TRBV5-1
clone size: -
D gene: TRBD2
J gene: TRBJ2-2
CDR3 protein: CASSGGLAGGMGELFF
CDR3 DNA: TGCGCCAGCAGTGGAGGACTAGCGGGAGGAATGGGGGAGCTGTTTTTT

CDR3 length: 15
V gene: TRBV30
clone size: -
D gene: -
J gene: TRBJ1-1
CDR3 protein: CAWSPWGELTRGAFF
CDR3 DNA: TGTGCCTGGAGTCCCTGGGGAGAACTAACCAGAGGAGCTTTCTTT

CDR3 length: 11
V gene: TRBV7-9
clone size: -
D gene: -
J gene: TRBJ2-1
CDR3 protein: CASSFVNEQFF
CDR3 DNA: TGTGCCAGCAGCTTCGTCAATGAGCAGTTCTTC

CDR3 length: 17
V gene: TRBV12-5
clone size: -
D gene: TRBD1
J gene: TRBJ2-5
CDR3 protein: CASGLGFSGQGEETQYF
CDR3 DNA: TGTGCTAGTGGTTTGGGTTTTTCGGGACAGGGGGAAGAGACCCAGTACTTC

CDR3 length: 17
V gene: TRBV7-8
clone size: once
D gene: TRBD1
J gene: TRBJ2-1
CDR3 protein: CASSPRGATGGDNEQFF
CDR3 DNA: TGTGCCAGCAGCCCTAGGGGAGCAACAGGGGGAGACAATGAGCAGTTCTTC

CDR3 length: 14
V gene: TRBV10-3
clone size: -
D gene: TRBD2
J gene: TRBJ2-3
CDR3 protein: CATRLAANTDTQYF
CDR3 DNA: TGTGCCACCAGACTAGCGGCCAACACAGATACGCAGTATTTT

CDR3 length: 17
V gene: TRBV19
clone size: -
D gene: TRBD1
J gene: TRBJ2-6
CDR3 protein: CASSRGQLSSGANVLTF
CDR3 DNA: TGTGCCAGTAGTAGGGGACAGCTTAGCTCTGGGGCCAACGTCCTGACTTTC

CDR3 length: 16
V gene: TRBV10-1
clone size: -
D gene: -
J gene: TRBJ1-3
CDR3 protein: CASRKTVFHSGNTIYF
CDR3 DNA: TGCGCCAGCAGAAAGACAGTCTTCCACTCTGGAAACACCATATATTTT

CDR3 length: 13
V gene: TRBV5-1
clone size: -
D gene: -
J gene: TRBJ1-1
CDR3 protein: CASSVGAGTEAFF
CDR3 DNA: TGCGCCAGCAGCGTTGGGGCAGGCACTGAAGCTTTCTTT

CDR3 length: 14
V gene: TRBV7-2
clone size: -
D gene: TRBD1
J gene: TRBJ1-5
CDR3 protein: CASSTTGGNQPQHF
CDR3 DNA: TGTGCCAGCAGCACAACAGGGGGCAATCAGCCCCAGCATTTT

CDR3 length: 13
V gene: TRBV7-2
clone size: -
D gene: TRBD1
J gene: TRBJ1-2
CDR3 protein: CASSSDRFYGYTF
CDR3 DNA: TGTGCCAGCAGCTCGGACAGGTTCTATGGCTACACCTTC

CDR3 length: 12
V gene: TRBV28
clone size: -
D gene: -
J gene: TRBJ2-7
CDR3 protein: CASRVGGYEQYF
CDR3 DNA: TGTGCCAGTAGAGTGGGGGGCTACGAGCAGTACTTC

CDR3 length: 15
V gene: TRBV30
clone size: few
D gene: -
J gene: TRBJ2-1
CDR3 protein: CAWRTGFISYNEQFF
CDR3 DNA: TGTGCCTGGCGAACGGGTTTTATATCCTACAATGAGCAGTTCTTC

CDR3 length: 17
V gene: TRBV7-8
clone size: few
D gene: -
J gene: TRBJ2-1
CDR3 protein: CASSFSGRGAIGNEQFF
CDR3 DNA: TGTGCCAGCAGCTTTTCCGGCAGGGGCGCTATCGGCAATGAGCAGTTCTTC

CDR3 length: 16
V gene: TRBV2
clone size: -
D gene: TRBD1
J gene: TRBJ1-2
CDR3 protein: CASSVISTGDNYGYTF
CDR3 DNA: TGTGCCAGCAGTGTTATATCGACAGGGGACAACTATGGCTACACCTTC

CDR3 length: 13
V gene: TRBV9
clone size: -
D gene: -
J gene: TRBJ1-1
CDR3 protein: CASSGSSGTEAFF
CDR3 DNA: TGTGCCAGCAGCGGATCCTCAGGCACTGAAGCTTTCTTT

CDR3 length: 12
V gene: TRBV3-1/TRBV3-2
clone size: -
D gene: -
J gene: TRBJ1-4
CDR3 protein: CASSQGIEKLFF
CDR3 DNA: TGTGCCAGCAGTCAGGGTATTGAAAAACTGTTTTTT

CDR3 length: 16
V gene: TRBV3-1/TRBV3-2
clone size: few
D gene: TRBD1
J gene: TRBJ1-6
CDR3 protein: CASSHRGQGVNSPLHF
CDR3 DNA: TGTGCCAGCAGCCACCGAGGACAGGGCGTTAATTCACCCCTCCACTTT

CDR3 length: 21
V gene: TRBV18
clone size: -
D gene: TRBD1
J gene: TRBJ1-3
CDR3 protein: CASSHLTGMGFGVLSGNTIYF
CDR3 DNA: TGTGCCAGCTCACACCTGACAGGGATGGGGTTCGGGGTTCTCTCTGGAAACACCATATATTTT

CDR3 length: 14
V gene: TRBV5-1
clone size: -
D gene: TRBD1
J gene: TRBJ2-7
CDR3 protein: CASSWGQGAYEQYF
CDR3 DNA: TGCGCCAGCAGCTGGGGACAGGGGGCCTACGAGCAGTACTTC